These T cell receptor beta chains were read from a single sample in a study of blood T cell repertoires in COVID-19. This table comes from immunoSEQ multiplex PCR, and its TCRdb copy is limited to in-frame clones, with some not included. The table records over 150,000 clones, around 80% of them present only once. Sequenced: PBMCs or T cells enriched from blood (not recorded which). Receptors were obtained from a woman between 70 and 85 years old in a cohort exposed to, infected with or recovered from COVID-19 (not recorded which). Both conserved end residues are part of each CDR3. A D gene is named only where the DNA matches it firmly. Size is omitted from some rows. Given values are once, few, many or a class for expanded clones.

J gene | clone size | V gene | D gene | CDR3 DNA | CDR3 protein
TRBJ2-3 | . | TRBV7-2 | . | TGTGCCAGCAGCTTAGGTTTCGCAGATACGCAGTATTTT | CASSLGFADTQYF
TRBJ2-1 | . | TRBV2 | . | TGTGCCAGCAGGGGCCTAGGCATCGGGGTTGAGCAGTTCTTC | CASRGLGIGVEQFF
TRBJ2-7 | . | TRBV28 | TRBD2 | TGTGCCAGCAGTTTATCGGGGGGGCCCATATCCTACGAGCAGTACTTC | CASSLSGGPISYEQYF
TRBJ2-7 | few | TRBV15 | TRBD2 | TGTGCCACCAGCAGAGATTCCGCGGCTGGCGGGAGTATTTACGAGCAGTACTTC | CATSRDSAAGGSIYEQYF
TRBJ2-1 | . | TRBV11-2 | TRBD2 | TGTGCCAGCAGCTCCGGACTAGCGTTCTACAATGAGCAGTTCTTC | CASSSGLAFYNEQFF
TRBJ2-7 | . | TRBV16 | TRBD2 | TGTGCCAGCAGCACCGGGACTAGGTGGTACGAGCAGTACTTC | CASSTGTRWYEQYF
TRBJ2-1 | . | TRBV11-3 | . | TGTGCCAGCAGCTTAAGATCTGACAGCTACAATGAGCAGTTCTTC | CASSLRSDSYNEQFF
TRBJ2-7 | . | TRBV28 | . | TGTGCCAGCAGTTTAATAACCGAAGGCACAGGGCCCTACGAGCAGTACTTC | CASSLITEGTGPYEQYF
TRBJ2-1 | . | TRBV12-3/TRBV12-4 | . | TGTGCCAGCAGTACCATCGGGACAGAGCAGTTCTTC | CASSTIGTEQFF
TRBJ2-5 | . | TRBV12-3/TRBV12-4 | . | TGTGCCAGCAGAATAGGGGGATTGGAGACCCAGTACTTC | CASRIGGLETQYF
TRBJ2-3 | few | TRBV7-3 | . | TGTGCCAGCAGCTTACGCCAGGGTCCAGATACGCAGTATTTT | CASSLRQGPDTQYF
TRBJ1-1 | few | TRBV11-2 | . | TGTGCCAGCAGCTTAGGGGGGGGGCCTGAAGCTTTCTTT | CASSLGGGPEAFF
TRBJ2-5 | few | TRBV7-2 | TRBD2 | TGTGCCAGCAGATCCGCCTTCGCGGGAGAAGAGACCCAGTACTTC | CASRSAFAGEETQYF
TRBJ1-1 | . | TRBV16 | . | TGTGCCAGCAGCCAGGCAGGGCGGGCTTTCTTT | CASSQAGRAFF
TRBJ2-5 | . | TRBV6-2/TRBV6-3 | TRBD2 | TGTGCCAGCAGTTACTCACCTAGCGGGAGCCGAGAGACCCAGTACTTC | CASSYSPSGSRETQYF
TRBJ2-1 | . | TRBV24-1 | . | TGTGCCACCAGTGATGTATCCCACCGGGAGCAGTTCTTC | CATSDVSHREQFF
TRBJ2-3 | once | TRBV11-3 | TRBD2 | TGTGCCAGCAGCCGTCCCTCAAGCGGGAGGCCCACAGATACGCAGTATTTT | CASSRPSSGRPTDTQYF
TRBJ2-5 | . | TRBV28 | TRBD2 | TGTGCCAGCAGTACCGGGACTAGCGGGAGGTCGGAGACCCAGTACTTC | CASSTGTSGRSETQYF
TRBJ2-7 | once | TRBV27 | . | TGTGCCAGCAGTCTAACCCCATCAGGCACCTACGAGCAGTACTTC | CASSLTPSGTYEQYF
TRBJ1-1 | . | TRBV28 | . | TGTGCCAGCACCCAAATGGGACAGAACACTGAAGCTTTCTTT | CASTQMGQNTEAFF
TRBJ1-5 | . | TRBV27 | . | TGTGCCAGCAGTTTTTGGGGGAGGGATCAGCCCCAGCATTTT | CASSFWGRDQPQHF
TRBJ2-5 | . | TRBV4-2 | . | TGTGCCAGCAGCCAAATTGGAGGGTTGAATGAGGAGACCCAGTACTTC | CASSQIGGLNEETQYF
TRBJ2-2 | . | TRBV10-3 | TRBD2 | TGTGCCATCAGCCTTAGCGGGGTGAACACCGGGGAGCTGTTTTTT | CAISLSGVNTGELFF
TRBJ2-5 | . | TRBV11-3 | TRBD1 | TGTGCCAGCAGCTTAGTGGGGTCGGGACAGGGGTCAAGCCAAGAGACCCAGTACTTC | CASSLVGSGQGSSQETQYF
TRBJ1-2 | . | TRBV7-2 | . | TGTGCCAGCAGCTTAGTAATTTCAACCAGGGGAGGCTACACCTTC | CASSLVISTRGGYTF
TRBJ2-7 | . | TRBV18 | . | TGTGCCAGCTCACCAAACTCTGACTACGAGCAGTACTTC | CASSPNSDYEQYF
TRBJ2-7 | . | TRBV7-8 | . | TGTGCCAGCAGCTTGCAGGTTTACGAGCAGTACTTC | CASSLQVYEQYF
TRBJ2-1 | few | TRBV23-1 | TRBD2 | TGCGCCAGCAGCGGGCGGCACCGAGGGCGGGAGGCGCAGTTCTTC | CASSGRHRGREAQFF
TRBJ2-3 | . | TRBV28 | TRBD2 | TGTGCCAGCACCCCCCTAGTTTACGGGACTAGCGGGGTCACAGATACGCAGTATTTT | CASTPLVYGTSGVTDTQYF
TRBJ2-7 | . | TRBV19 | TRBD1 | TGTGCCAGTAGTGACAGGGCCTTCTCCTACGAGCAGTACTTC | CASSDRAFSYEQYF
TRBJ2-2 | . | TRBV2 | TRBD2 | TGTGCCAGCTCAGTCGGGGGGGCCGGCACCGGGGAGCTGTTTTTT | CASSVGGAGTGELFF
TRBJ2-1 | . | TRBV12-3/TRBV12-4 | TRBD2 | TGTGCCAGCAGTTTACCACTAGCGGAGCAGTTCTTC | CASSLPLAEQFF
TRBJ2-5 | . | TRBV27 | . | TGTGCCAGCAGTTTAATGGGGCTAGAAGAGACCCAGTACTTC | CASSLMGLEETQYF
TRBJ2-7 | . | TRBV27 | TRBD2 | TGTGCCAGCAGTTCCTCCGGGACTAGCGGGAAGTACGAGCAGTACTTC | CASSSSGTSGKYEQYF
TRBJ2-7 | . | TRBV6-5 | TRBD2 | TGTGCCAGCAGTCACGAGGCTAGCGGAGTTTACGAGCAGTACTTC | CASSHEASGVYEQYF
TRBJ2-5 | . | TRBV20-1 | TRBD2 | TGCAGTGCTAGGCCCAGCGGGGAGTACTTC | CSARPSGEYF
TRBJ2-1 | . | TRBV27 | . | TGTGCCAGCAGTTTTGGGGCGTCCTCCTACAATGAGCAGTTCTTC | CASSFGASSYNEQFF
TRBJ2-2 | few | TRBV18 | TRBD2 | TGTGCCAGCTCACCAACTTACGGGGGGACCGGGGAGCTGTTTTTT | CASSPTYGGTGELFF
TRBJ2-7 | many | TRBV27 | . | TGTGCCAGCAGGAGCTCTACGGAGCAGTACTTC | CASRSSTEQYF
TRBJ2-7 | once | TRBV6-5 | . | TGTGCCAGCAGTTCGCCGGGGGACAGCTACGAGCAGTACTTC | CASSSPGDSYEQYF
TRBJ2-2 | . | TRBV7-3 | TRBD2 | TGTGCCAGCAGCTTTCCGACTAGCGGGATACCGGGCGGGGAGCTGTTTTTT | CASSFPTSGIPGGELFF
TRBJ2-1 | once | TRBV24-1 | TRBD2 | TGTGCCACCAGTGACCGGACTAGCGGAACATACAATGAGCAGTTCTTC | CATSDRTSGTYNEQFF
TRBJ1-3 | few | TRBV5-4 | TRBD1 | TGTGCCAGCAGTTTACAGGGGCCTGGAAACACCATATATTTT | CASSLQGPGNTIYF
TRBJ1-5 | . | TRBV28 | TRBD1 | TGTGCCAGCAGCTACCGGGACAGGGGTCAGCCCCAGCATTTT | CASSYRDRGQPQHF
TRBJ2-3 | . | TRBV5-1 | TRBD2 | TGCGCCAGCAGCACGGCGGGAGATTTGGATACGCAGTATTTT | CASSTAGDLDTQYF
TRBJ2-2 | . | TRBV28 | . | TGTGCCAGCAGTTTTTCGCAGGGAACCGGGGAGCTGTTTTTT | CASSFSQGTGELFF
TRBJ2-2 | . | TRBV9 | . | TGTGTCAGCAGCGCCGGGACTGGAGCCGGGGAGCTGTTTTTT | CVSSAGTGAGELFF
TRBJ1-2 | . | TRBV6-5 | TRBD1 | TGTGCCAGCAGGGCTGACAGGGCTGGAGGCTACACCTTC | CASRADRAGGYTF
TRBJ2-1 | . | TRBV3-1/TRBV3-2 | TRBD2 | TGTGCCAGCAGCCAAGGGCCCCGGACAGGGACTAGCGGCAAACTGCCCAATGAGCAGTTCTTC | CASSQGPRTGTSGKLPNEQFF
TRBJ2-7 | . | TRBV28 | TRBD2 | TGTGCCAGCAGCACCCCGTCAGCTAGCGGCTACTCCTACGAGCAGTACTTC | CASSTPSASGYSYEQYF
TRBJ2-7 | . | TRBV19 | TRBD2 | TGTGCCAGTAGTCCCGGGACTAGCCCCTACGAGCAGTACTTC | CASSPGTSPYEQYF
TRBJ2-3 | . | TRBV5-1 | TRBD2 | TGCGCCAGCAGCTTACGCGGGAGTGGCACAGATACGCAGTATTTT | CASSLRGSGTDTQYF
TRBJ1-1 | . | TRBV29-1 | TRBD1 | TGCAGCGTCGCAGGACAGGGGGGCACTGAAGCTTTCTTT | CSVAGQGGTEAFF
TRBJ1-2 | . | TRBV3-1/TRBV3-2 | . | TGTGCCAGCAGCCAGACGGGTGGCTACACCTTC | CASSQTGGYTF